The rows below give T cell receptor beta chains drawn from one sample of a study of T cell responses to AZD1222 COVID-19 vaccine. The data were produced by immunoSEQ multiplex PCR, yet TCRdb's version contains in-frame clones alone and is incomplete. Of 140,000 or so clones listed, roughly 88% are singletons. The input for sequencing was peripheral blood, taken 28 days after the second dose of the MenACWY control vaccine. All receptors derive from an adult who received the MenACWY meningococcal vaccine as a control. The CDR3 runs from the conserved cysteine through the conserved F or W. A D gene is named only where the DNA matches it firmly. Where a row states a size, it is once, few, many or the class of an expanded clone; other rows omit it.

length	D	size	V	J	DNA	CDR3
15	NA	NA	TRBV4-2	TRBJ1-3	TGTGCCAGCAGCCCCAGAAAAGACCCTGGAAACACCATATATTTT	CASSPRKDPGNTIYF
15	NA	NA	TRBV7-9	TRBJ2-6	TGTGCCAGCAGCCGAGATATCTCTGGGGCCAACGTCCTGACTTTC	CASSRDISGANVLTF
16	TRBD2	once	TRBV5-4	TRBJ2-3	TGTGCCAGCAGCGCGGGGACTAGCGGCCGCACAGATACGCAGTATTTT	CASSAGTSGRTDTQYF
14	NA	NA	TRBV28	TRBJ1-1	TGTGCCAGCAGTTCCCCAGTTTCTGACACTGAAGCTTTCTTT	CASSSPVSDTEAFF
15	NA	NA	TRBV28	TRBJ1-5	TGTGCCAGCAGTTTGCCGGGTTATAGCAATCAGCCCCAGCATTTT	CASSLPGYSNQPQHF
14	TRBD1	NA	TRBV19	TRBJ1-4	TGTGCCAGTTCACTCTCTCGACAGGGTGAAAAACTGTTTTTT	CASSLSRQGEKLFF
16	NA	NA	TRBV7-2	TRBJ2-1	TGTGCCAGCAGCTTACAGGGGACGAGCTCCTACAATGAGCAGTTCTTC	CASSLQGTSSYNEQFF
15	NA	NA	TRBV7-2	TRBJ1-3	TGTGCCAGCAGCTTGGGTCCGGGCGCCGGAAACACCATATATTTT	CASSLGPGAGNTIYF
16	TRBD1	NA	TRBV5-7	TRBJ2-1	TGTGCCAGCAGCACCTGGACAGGGTCTATCTACAATGAGCAGTTCTTC	CASSTWTGSIYNEQFF
19	TRBD2	NA	TRBV18	TRBJ2-1	TGTGCCAGCTCACCCCTGACTAGCGGGGGGGGACAGTCCTACAATGAGCAGTTCTTC	CASSPLTSGGGQSYNEQFF
14	NA	NA	TRBV29-1	TRBJ2-1	TGCAGCGTTGAAGGGCTTAGGGAGGCTGATGAGCAGTTCTTC	CSVEGLREADEQFF
15	NA	many	TRBV7-9	TRBJ2-3	TGTGCCAGCAGCTTCGGCGGACCTAGCACAGATACGCAGTATTTT	CASSFGGPSTDTQYF
14	NA	NA	TRBV6-5	TRBJ1-2	TGTGCCAGCAGTTACAAGGGGGTTAACTATGGCTACACCTTC	CASSYKGVNYGYTF
14	NA	once	TRBV7-2	TRBJ2-7	TGTGCCACCAAAAAAAGGGAGAGCTCCTACGAGCAGTACTTC	CATKKRESSYEQYF
15	NA	NA	TRBV6-4	TRBJ1-6	TGTGCCAGCAGTGACTACCCCCGGAGGGACTCACCCCTCCACTTT	CASSDYPRRDSPLHF
13	NA	NA	TRBV29-1	TRBJ2-3	TGCAGCGTTGTTCGGCATGGCACAGATACGCAGTATTTT	CSVVRHGTDTQYF
12	TRBD2	few	TRBV5-1	TRBJ2-1	TGCGCCAGCAGCCTAACTAGCGGGGAGCAGTTCTTC	CASSLTSGEQFF
14	TRBD2	NA	TRBV2	TRBJ2-1	TGTGCCAGCCCAGCGGGGGGGCCCTACAATGAGCAGTTCTTC	CASPAGGPYNEQFF
15	NA	NA	TRBV7-2	TRBJ2-5	TGTGCCAGCAGCTTAGCGTGGCAGGGAGGCGAGACCCAGTACTTC	CASSLAWQGGETQYF
14	TRBD1	NA	TRBV7-2	TRBJ1-6	TGTGCCAGCAGGAATACAGGGGGGATTGGACCCCTCCACTTT	CASRNTGGIGPLHF
15	NA	NA	TRBV19	TRBJ1-2	TGTGCCACCCTAGTATCCCCACGATATAGCTATGGCTACACCTTC	CATLVSPRYSYGYTF
8	NA	NA	TRBV30	TRBJ1-2	TGTGCCACCTCAATCTACACCTTC	CATSIYTF
16	TRBD2	NA	TRBV5-1	TRBJ2-3	TGCGCCAGCAGCGTAGCGGGAGGGCCTGGCACAGATACGCAGTATTTT	CASSVAGGPGTDTQYF
15	NA	NA	TRBV4-3	TRBJ1-1	TGCGCCAGCAGCCTGACCGTGGGGGGCAACACTGAAGCTTTCTTT	CASSLTVGGNTEAFF
13	NA	NA	TRBV2	TRBJ2-7	TGTGCCAGCAGTTCGGACAGACCCTACGAGCAGTACTTC	CASSSDRPYEQYF
15	NA	NA	TRBV19	TRBJ1-2	TGTGCCAGTAGTACAGAAACGGTGGGCGACGGGGGCTACACCTTC	CASSTETVGDGGYTF
14	NA	NA	TRBV2	TRBJ1-5	TGTGCCAGCACCACAGGTCCTAAGGGTCAGCCCCAGCATTTT	CASTTGPKGQPQHF
15	TRBD1	once	TRBV7-3	TRBJ1-1	TGTGCCAGCGCCGTGAACGGAGGGGGCGGCACTGAAGCTTTCTTT	CASAVNGGGGTEAFF
15	TRBD1	NA	TRBV2	TRBJ2-7	TGTGCCAGCAGTAGAAACGCCGGGACAGGGACCGAGCAGTACTTC	CASSRNAGTGTEQYF